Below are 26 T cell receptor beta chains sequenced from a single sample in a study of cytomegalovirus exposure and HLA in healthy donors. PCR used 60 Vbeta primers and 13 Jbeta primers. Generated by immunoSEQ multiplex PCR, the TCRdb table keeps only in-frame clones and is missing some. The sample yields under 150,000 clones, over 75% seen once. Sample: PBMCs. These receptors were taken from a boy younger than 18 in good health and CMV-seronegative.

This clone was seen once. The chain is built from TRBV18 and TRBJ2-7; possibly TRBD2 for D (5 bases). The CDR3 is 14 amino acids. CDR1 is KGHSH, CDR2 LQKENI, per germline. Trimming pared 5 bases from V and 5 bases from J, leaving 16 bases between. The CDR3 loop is CASSSTGVHHEQYF. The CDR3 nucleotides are TGTGCCAGCTCATCCACCGGGGTACACCACGAGCAGTACTTC.

The chain's CDR3 is CASFSAGVWETQYF. Here the CDR3 DNA reads TGTGCCAGCTTCTCCGCGGGGGTATGGGAGACCCAGTACTTC. The chain carries TRBV2 and TRBJ2-5, with 7 positions matching TRBD2. CDR1 and CDR2 (germline): SNHLY, FYNNEI. V shed 8 bases and J 5 bases; nucleotides not matched to a gene: 11. The CDR3 runs to 14 residues.

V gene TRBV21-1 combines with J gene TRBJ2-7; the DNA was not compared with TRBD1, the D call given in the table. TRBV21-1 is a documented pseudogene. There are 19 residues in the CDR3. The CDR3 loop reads CASSKFSARQDRGSYEQYF. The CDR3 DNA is TGTGCCAGCAGCAAATTTTCGGCAAGGCAGGACAGGGGATCCTACGAGCAGTACTTC.

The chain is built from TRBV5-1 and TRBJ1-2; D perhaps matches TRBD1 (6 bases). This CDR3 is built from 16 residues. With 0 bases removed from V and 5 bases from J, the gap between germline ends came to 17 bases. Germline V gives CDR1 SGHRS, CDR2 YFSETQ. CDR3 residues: CASSLGVLGQPYGYTF. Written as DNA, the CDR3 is TGCGCCAGCAGCTTGGGCGTATTAGGACAGCCTTATGGCTACACCTTC. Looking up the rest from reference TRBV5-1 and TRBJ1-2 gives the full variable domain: KAGVTQTPRYLIKTRGQQVTLSCSPISGHRSVSWYQQTPGQGLQFLFEYFSETQRNKGNFPGRFSGRQFSNSRSEMNVSTLELGDSALYLCASSLGVLGQPYGYTFGSGTRLTVV.

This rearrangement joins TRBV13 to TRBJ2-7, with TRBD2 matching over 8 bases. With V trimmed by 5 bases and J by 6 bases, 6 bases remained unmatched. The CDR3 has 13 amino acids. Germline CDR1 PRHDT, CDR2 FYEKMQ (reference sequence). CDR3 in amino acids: CASSPPSGGEQYF. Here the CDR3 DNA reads TGTGCCAGCAGCCCCCCCAGCGGGGGCGAGCAGTACTTC.

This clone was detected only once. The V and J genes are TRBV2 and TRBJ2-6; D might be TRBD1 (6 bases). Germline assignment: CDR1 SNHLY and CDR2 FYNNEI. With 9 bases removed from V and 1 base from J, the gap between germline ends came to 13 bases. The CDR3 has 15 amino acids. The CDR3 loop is CASGQPSSGANVLTF. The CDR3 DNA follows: TGTGCCAGTGGACAGCCGAGTTCTGGGGCCAACGTCCTGACTTTC.

The CDR3 nucleotides are TGCGCCAGCAGCCAACCTACTAGCGGGAGAGGGTATGAGCAGTTCTTC. Protein product: CASSQPTSGRGYEQFF. The chain uses TRBV4-1 and TRBJ2-1; 11 bases are a match to TRBD2. From germline, CDR1 is MGHRA and CDR2 YSYEKL. The CDR3 has 16 amino acids. V shed 2 bases, J shed 8 bases, and the junction held 8 bases outside the gene matches.

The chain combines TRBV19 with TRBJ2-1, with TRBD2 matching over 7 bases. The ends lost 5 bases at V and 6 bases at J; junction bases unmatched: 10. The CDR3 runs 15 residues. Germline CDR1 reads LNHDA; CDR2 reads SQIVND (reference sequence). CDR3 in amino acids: CASSPKAGVGNEQFF. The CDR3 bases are TGTGCCAGTAGTCCGAAGGCGGGAGTGGGCAATGAGCAGTTCTTC.

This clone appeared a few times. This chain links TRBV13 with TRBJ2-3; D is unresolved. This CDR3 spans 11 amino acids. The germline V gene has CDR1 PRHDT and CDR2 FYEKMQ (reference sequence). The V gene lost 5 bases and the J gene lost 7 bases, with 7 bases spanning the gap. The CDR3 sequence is CASSPPNTQYF. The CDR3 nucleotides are TGTGCCAGCAGCCCCCCAAATACGCAGTATTTT.

In nucleotides, the CDR3 is TGTGCCACCAGCAGACGCCGGGACACTGAAGCTTTCTTT. This sequence encodes CATSRRRDTEAFF. The chain has TRBV15 and TRBJ1-1; D not certain. Germline CDR1 is LNHNV and CDR2 is YYDKDF (reference sequence). The germline V and J ends were trimmed by 2 bases and 3 bases, with 7 bases remaining between them. The CDR3 is 13 amino acids. Using reference TRBV15 and TRBJ1-1 for the parts outside the CDR3, the full variable domain is DAMVIQNPRYQVTQFGKPVTLSCSQTLNHNVMYWYQQKSSQAPKLLFHYYDKDFNNEADTPDNFQSRRPNTSFCFLDIRSPGLGDTAMYLCATSRRRDTEAFFGQGTRLTVV.

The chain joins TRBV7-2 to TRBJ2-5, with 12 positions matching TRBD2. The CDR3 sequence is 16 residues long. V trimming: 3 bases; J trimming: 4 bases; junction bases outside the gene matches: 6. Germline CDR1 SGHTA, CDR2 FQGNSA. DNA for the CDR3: TGTGCCAGCAGCTTGACTAGCGGGGGTTCAGGAGAGACCCAGTACTTC. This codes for CASSLTSGGSGETQYF.

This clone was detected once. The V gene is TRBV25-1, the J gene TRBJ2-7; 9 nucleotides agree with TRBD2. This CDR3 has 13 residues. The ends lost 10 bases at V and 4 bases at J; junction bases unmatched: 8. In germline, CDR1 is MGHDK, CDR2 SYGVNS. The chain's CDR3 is CATSLAGRYEQYF. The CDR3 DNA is TGTGCCACCTCACTAGCGGGTAGGTACGAGCAGTACTTC.

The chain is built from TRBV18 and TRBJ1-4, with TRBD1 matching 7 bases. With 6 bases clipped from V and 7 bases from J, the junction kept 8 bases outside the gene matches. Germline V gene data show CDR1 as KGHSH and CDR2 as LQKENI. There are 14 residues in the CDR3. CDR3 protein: CASSPDRVFEKLFF. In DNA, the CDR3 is TGTGCCAGCTCGCCCGACAGGGTTTTTGAAAAACTGTTTTTT.

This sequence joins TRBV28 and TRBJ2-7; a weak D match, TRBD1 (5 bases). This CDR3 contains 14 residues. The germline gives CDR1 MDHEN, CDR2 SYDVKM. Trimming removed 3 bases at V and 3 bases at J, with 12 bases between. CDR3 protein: CASSFSAGRYEQYF. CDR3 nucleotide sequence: TGTGCCAGCAGTTTCTCGGCAGGGCGCTACGAGCAGTACTTC.

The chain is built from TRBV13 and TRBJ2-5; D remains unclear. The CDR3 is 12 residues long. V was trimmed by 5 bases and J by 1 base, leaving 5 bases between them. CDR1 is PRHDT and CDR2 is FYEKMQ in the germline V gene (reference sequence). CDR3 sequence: CASSPSQETQYF. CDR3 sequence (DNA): TGTGCCAGCAGCCCCTCCCAAGAGACCCAGTACTTC.

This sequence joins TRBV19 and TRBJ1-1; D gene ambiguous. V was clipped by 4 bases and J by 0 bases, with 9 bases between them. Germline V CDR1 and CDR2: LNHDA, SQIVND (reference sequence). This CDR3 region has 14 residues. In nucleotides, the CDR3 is TGTGCCAGTAGTACCCCAGCGATGAACACTGAAGCTTTCTTT. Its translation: CASSTPAMNTEAFF.

CDR3 nucleotide sequence: TGTGCCAGCTTTATAGCGGGAGGGCAGGTCGATGAGCAGTTCTTC. Translating it yields CASFIAGGQVDEQFF. This chain uses TRBV5-4 with TRBJ2-1, with 11 positions matching TRBD2. Germline CDR1 and CDR2: SGHNT and YYREEE (reference sequence). The V and J ends lost 7 bases and 8 bases, in that order; junction bases with no gene match: 11. The CDR3 covers 15 residues.

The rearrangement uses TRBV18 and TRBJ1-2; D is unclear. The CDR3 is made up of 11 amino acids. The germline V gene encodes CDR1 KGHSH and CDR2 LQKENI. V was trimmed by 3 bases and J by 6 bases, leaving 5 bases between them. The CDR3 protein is CASSPGDGYTF. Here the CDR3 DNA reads TGTGCCAGCTCACCCGGGGATGGCTACACCTTC.

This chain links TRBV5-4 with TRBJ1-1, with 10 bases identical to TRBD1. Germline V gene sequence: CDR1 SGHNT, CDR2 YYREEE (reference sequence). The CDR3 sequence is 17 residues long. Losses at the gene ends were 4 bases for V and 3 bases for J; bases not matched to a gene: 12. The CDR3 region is CASSPGQGRYPDTEAFF. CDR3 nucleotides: TGTGCCAGCAGCCCGGGACAGGGGCGATATCCGGACACTGAAGCTTTCTTT.

The CDR3 loop is CASSPRDSSYEQYF. The CDR3 DNA sequence: TGCGCCAGCAGCCCCCGGGACAGCTCCTACGAGCAGTACTTC. The V gene is TRBV4-1, the J gene TRBJ2-5; 7 bases line up with TRBD1. The J call may be in error: the DNA end matches TRBJ2-7 better. This CDR3 is 14 amino acids long. Germline loops: CDR1 MGHRA, CDR2 YSYEKL.

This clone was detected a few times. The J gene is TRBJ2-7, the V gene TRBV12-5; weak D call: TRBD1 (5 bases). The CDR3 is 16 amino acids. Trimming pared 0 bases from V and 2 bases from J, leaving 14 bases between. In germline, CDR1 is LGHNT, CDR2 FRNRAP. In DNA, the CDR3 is TGTGCTAGTGGTTTGGTACTGTCCTTGGGGCCCTACGAGCAGTACTTC. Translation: CASGLVLSLGPYEQYF.

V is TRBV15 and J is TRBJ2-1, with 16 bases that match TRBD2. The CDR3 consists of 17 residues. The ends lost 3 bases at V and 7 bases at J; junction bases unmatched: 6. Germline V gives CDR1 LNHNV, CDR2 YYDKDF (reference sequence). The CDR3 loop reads CATSRGLAGGPGNEQFF. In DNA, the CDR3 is TGTGCCACCAGCAGGGGACTAGCGGGGGGGCCTGGTAATGAGCAGTTCTTC.

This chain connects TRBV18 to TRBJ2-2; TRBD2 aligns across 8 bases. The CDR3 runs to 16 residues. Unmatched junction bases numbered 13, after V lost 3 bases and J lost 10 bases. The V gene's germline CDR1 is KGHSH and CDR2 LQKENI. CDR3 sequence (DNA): TGTGCCAGCTCACCCCCCTTAGCCGGGAGGGCCCAGGAGCTGTTTTTT. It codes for CASSPPLAGRAQELFF.

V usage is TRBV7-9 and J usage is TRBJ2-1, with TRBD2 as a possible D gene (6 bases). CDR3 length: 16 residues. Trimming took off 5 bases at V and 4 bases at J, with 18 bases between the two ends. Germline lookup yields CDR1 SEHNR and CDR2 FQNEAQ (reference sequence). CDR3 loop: CASSPRGLDVYNEQFF. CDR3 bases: TGTGCCAGCAGCCCGCGGGGTCTAGACGTATACAATGAGCAGTTCTTC.

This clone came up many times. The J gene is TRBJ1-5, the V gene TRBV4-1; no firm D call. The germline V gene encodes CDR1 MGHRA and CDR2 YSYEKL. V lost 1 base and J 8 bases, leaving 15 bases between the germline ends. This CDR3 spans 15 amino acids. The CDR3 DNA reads TGCGCCAGCAGCCAAGCGAGGGCCTCGATTGAGCCCCAGCATTTT. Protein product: CASSQARASIEPQHF.

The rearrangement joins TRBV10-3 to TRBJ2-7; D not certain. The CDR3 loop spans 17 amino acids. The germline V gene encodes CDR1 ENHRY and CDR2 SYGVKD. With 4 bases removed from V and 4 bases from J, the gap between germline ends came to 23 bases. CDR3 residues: CAISANSPDSLIYEQYF. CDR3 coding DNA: TGTGCCATCAGTGCGAATTCACCTGACTCCCTTATATACGAGCAGTACTTC.